The clone carrying this TCR beta chain appeared a few times. The sample comes from a study of radiotherapy plus CTLA-4 blockade in lung cancer. The trim removed 0 bases at V and 1 base at J, leaving 12 bases unmatched. The CDR3 contains 19 residues. Germline V CDR1 and CDR2: SGHRS, YFSETQ. Some clones are missing from TCRdb's copy, which holds only in-frame ones; the method was immunoSEQ multiplex PCR. The sample gives over 60,000 clones, approximately 86% of which show up once; over 0.85% is in the top ten. The specimen comprised peripheral blood, sampled from a patient treated with radiotherapy plus ipilimumab. The chain is built from TRBV5-1 and TRBJ2-1, with 8 bases aligning to TRBD2. The source is a human donor with non-small cell lung cancer who had stable disease on radiotherapy plus ipilimumab. Here the CDR3 reads CASSLAVGGRRSSYNEQFF. The CDR3 DNA sequence: TGCGCCAGCAGCTTGGCCGTGGGCGGGAGGCGAAGTTCCTACAATGAGCAGTTCTTC.